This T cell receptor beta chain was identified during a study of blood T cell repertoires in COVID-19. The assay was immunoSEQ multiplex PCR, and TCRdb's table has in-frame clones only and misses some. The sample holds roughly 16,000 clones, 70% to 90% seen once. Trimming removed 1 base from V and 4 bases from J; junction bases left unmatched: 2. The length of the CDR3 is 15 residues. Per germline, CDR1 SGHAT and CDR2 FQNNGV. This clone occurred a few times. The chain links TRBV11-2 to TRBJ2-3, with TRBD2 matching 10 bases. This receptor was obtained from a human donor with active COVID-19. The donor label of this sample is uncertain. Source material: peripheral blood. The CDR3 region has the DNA TGTGCCAGCAGCTTAGGCAGCGGGGGGGCAGATACGCAGTATTTT. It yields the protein CASSLGSGGADTQYF.